This T cell receptor beta chain was recorded in a study of a mutant IDH1 vaccine in newly diagnosed glioma. Study overall: Previous treatment comprised radiotherapy, temozolomide, or both, mostly both.

In the case of this clone: Its cognate antigen is unknown.

CDR3 length: 12 residues. With 10 bases removed from V and 1 base from J, the gap between germline ends came to 10 bases. Per the germline V gene, CDR1 is MNHEY and CDR2 is SVGAGI. The time point denotes: week 11, during vaccination. A single vaccine dose contained 300 ug of mutant IDH1 20-mer peptide, and topical imiquimod was used with it. Assay: immunoSEQ multiplex PCR; the TCRdb copy retains only in-frame clones and omits some. The top ten hold around 0.61% of the sample, which has fewer than 150,000 clones, roughly 88% seen once. The input for sequencing was PBMCs, taken from a glioma patient whose treatment included an IDH1 peptide vaccine. The clonotype originates from a woman aged 45-59 years with glioma. This chain uses TRBV6-5 with TRBJ1-1; no firm D call. The CDR3 DNA reads TGTGCCACCCGACGGACGAACACTGAAGCTTTCTTT. It codes for CATRRTNTEAFF.